A single sample gave rise to the 23 T cell receptor beta chains below, sequenced in a study of identical twins. One entry per CDR3 protein results from TCRdb running MiXCR on the 5' RACE reads. The sample comprises about 390,000 distinct CDR3 sequences, 7% to 9.5% of which are singletons, and over 7% rests with the top ten. The material sequenced was naive T cells sorted from blood. The source is a woman aged 50 to 60 in good health.

The CDR3, as DNA: TGTGCCAGCAGCCAAGAAGGAACGGCCAGCTCCTACGAGCAGTACTTC. This encodes CASSQEGTASSYEQYF. J is TRBJ2-7 and V is TRBV4-2, with no clear D. The germline CDR1 and CDR2 sequences are LGHNA and YNFKEQ. The CDR3 has 16 amino acids. Trimming pared 0 bases from V and 0 bases from J, leaving 12 bases between.

This clonotype has a handful of counts. The chain links TRBV10-2 to TRBJ2-1; D may correspond to TRBD1 or TRBD2 (5 bases each). In germline, CDR1 is WSHSY, CDR2 SAAADI. V lost 8 bases and J 6 bases, leaving 23 bases between the germline ends. The CDR3 consists of 16 residues. This CDR3 reads CASVETGTTPFNEQFF. In DNA, the CDR3 is TGCGCCAGCGTAGAAACCGGGACCACCCCCTTCAATGAGCAGTTCTTC.

The V gene is TRBV6-6, the J gene TRBJ2-7; tentatively, D is TRBD2 (5 bases). The CDR3 length is 14 residues. In germline, CDR1 is MNHNY, CDR2 SVGAGI (reference sequence). V was cut by 6 bases and J by 2 bases, with 14 bases left in between. The CDR3 sequence: CASRGAGITYEQYF. The CDR3 DNA sequence: TGTGCCAGCAGAGGAGCCGGGATCACCTACGAGCAGTACTTC.

This clonotype was seen only a few times. The gene calls are TRBV5-1 and TRBJ2-2, with D unresolved. The CDR3 consists of 14 residues. Germline CDR1 SGHRS, CDR2 YFSETQ. V was clipped by 2 bases and J by 4 bases, with 9 bases between them. The CDR3, as DNA: TGCGCCAGCAGCTTCCCTCCTTTCACCGGGGAGCTGTTTTTT. Translation gives CASSFPPFTGELFF.

This clonotype was detected ten times or more. The chain links TRBV27 to TRBJ2-7; 8 bases are a match to TRBD2. The CDR3 extends over 13 amino acids. The V gene end was trimmed by 5 bases and the J gene end by 3 bases; junction bases not matched to a gene: 3. CDR1 MNHEY and CDR2 SMNVEV come from the germline V gene (reference sequence). CDR3 protein: CASSPGGGYEQYV. The CDR3 DNA reads TGTGCCAGCAGTCCGGGGGGGGGCTACGAGCAGTACGTC.

V is TRBV2 and J is TRBJ1-2; TRBD1 matches 10 bases. This CDR3 region has 17 residues. The ends lost 6 bases at V and 3 bases at J; junction bases unmatched: 13. Germline-derived CDR1 and CDR2 are SNHLY and FYNNEI. The DNA of the CDR3 is TGTGCCAGCAGCGTACAGGAAGAGACAGGGGGCGACTATGGCTACACCTTC. This codes for CASSVQEETGGDYGYTF.

The rearrangement uses TRBV9 and TRBJ1-2, with 8 bases aligning to TRBD1. The J segment lost 6 bases and the V segment lost 3 bases, leaving 10 bases of the junction unmatched. Germline CDR1 SGDLS, CDR2 YYNGEE. The CDR3 runs to 15 residues. The CDR3 loop reads CASSAGTGAGHGYTF. The CDR3 DNA reads as TGTGCCAGCAGCGCCGGGACAGGAGCGGGGCATGGCTACACCTTC.

The chain combines TRBV29-1 with TRBJ2-2; maybe TRBD1 (6 bases). The CDR3 is 13 residues long. From germline, CDR1 is SQVTM and CDR2 ANQGSEA. Trimming took off 4 bases at V and 7 bases at J, with 13 bases between the two ends. The CDR3 DNA reads as TGCAGCGTTGCCGAGACAGGTTTCGGGGAGCTGTTTTTT. Translating it yields CSVAETGFGELFF.

This clonotype was picked up many times. The rearrangement links TRBV12-3 or TRBV12-4 to TRBJ2-6; D ambiguous. The CDR3 contains 17 residues. Trimming pared 0 bases from V and 3 bases from J, leaving 12 bases between. This CDR3 is CASSLAQRSFGANVLTF. The CDR3 DNA follows: TGTGCCAGCAGTTTAGCGCAAAGGTCCTTTGGGGCCAACGTCCTGACTTTC.

This clonotype was counted many times. V and J are TRBV6-5 and TRBJ2-3; D might be TRBD1 (6 bases). CDR3 size: 16 residues. The germline gives CDR1 MNHEY, CDR2 SVGAGI. Trimming pared 2 bases from V and 1 base from J, leaving 13 bases between. The CDR3 DNA is TGTGCCAGCAGTTACGGCGGGCAGGGGCGCACAGATACGCAGTATTTT. Protein product: CASSYGGQGRTDTQYF.

V gene TRBV5-1 combines with J gene TRBJ2-5; a weak D match, TRBD2 (6 bases). Germline V gene lookup returns CDR1 SGHRS and CDR2 YFSETQ. The CDR3 contains 17 residues. Trimming left V 4 bases short and J 1 base short, with 20 bases between. CDR3 DNA sequence: TGCGCCAGCAGCATGCCCGCTTCTAGGGGAGGCCAAGAGACCCAGTACTTC. Its protein is CASSMPASRGGQETQYF. The variable domain in full, with the rest retrieved from reference TRBV5-1 and TRBJ2-5, is KAGVTQTPRYLIKTRGQQVTLSCSPISGHRSVSWYQQTPGQGLQFLFEYFSETQRNKGNFPGRFSGRQFSNSRSEMNVSTLELGDSALYLCASSMPASRGGQETQYFGPGTRLLVL.

The chain couples TRBV20-1 to TRBJ2-1, with 13 bases matching TRBD2. The CDR3 has 16 amino acids. After removal of 6 bases from V and 9 bases from J, the junction contained 14 bases not matched to a gene. Germline loops: CDR1 DFQATT, CDR2 SNEGSKA (reference sequence). CDR3 sequence: CSAKNLLAGGPTEQFF. The CDR3 DNA is TGCAGTGCAAAAAACTTACTAGCGGGAGGGCCGACTGAGCAGTTCTTC.

This clonotype was picked up a small number of times. The V and J genes are TRBV5-5 and TRBJ1-1; 7 bases line up with TRBD1. The germline V gene encodes CDR1 SGHKS and CDR2 YYEKEE (reference sequence). J was trimmed by 0 bases and V by 0 bases; bases with no gene match: 17. This CDR3 is 20 amino acids long. CDR3 sequence: CASSLDGTVFSRYMNTEAFF. The CDR3 DNA sequence: TGTGCCAGCAGCTTGGACGGGACAGTGTTCTCGAGGTACATGAACACTGAAGCTTTCTTT.

As for this clonotype: Given a much more abundant clone one base away, this may be a read error. The CDR3 region is CASSRLRTGPVSSPRADTQYF. CDR3 bases: TGTGCCAGCAGTCGCCTGAGGACAGGCCCTGTGAGCAGTCCTAGGGCAGATACGCAGTATTTT. The rearrangement uses TRBV12-3 or TRBV12-4 and TRBJ2-3, with 7 bases that match TRBD1. There are 21 residues in the CDR3. The junction had 27 bases not matched to a gene; V was cut back by 5 bases and J by 4 bases.

The CDR3 region has the DNA TGCGCCAGCAGCTTGGCTTTCATGGGCGGAGCGAACACCGGGGAGCTGTTTTTT. It is translated as CASSLAFMGGANTGELFF. This chain links TRBV5-1 with TRBJ2-2; no reliable D call. V was trimmed by 0 bases and J by 0 bases, leaving 15 bases between them. Germline V CDR1 and CDR2: SGHRS, YFSETQ. The CDR3 covers 18 residues.

This clonotype turned up a few times. The chain carries TRBV5-1 and TRBJ1-3, with D possibly being TRBD1 (5 bases). The ends were cut back, 3 bases at V and 2 bases at J, with 15 bases in the middle. Germline V gene sequence: CDR1 SGHRS, CDR2 YFSETQ. The CDR3 totals 16 residues. The CDR3 spells CASSSTDHLAGNTIYF. The CDR3 DNA follows: TGCGCCAGCAGCTCGACAGATCATCTAGCTGGAAACACCATATATTTT.

Many counts were recorded for this clonotype. The CDR3 is CAISESTGAPNGYTF. The CDR3 DNA is TGTGCCATCAGTGAGTCAACAGGGGCACCTAATGGCTACACCTTC. The J gene is TRBJ1-2, the V gene TRBV10-3, with TRBD1 identical over 7 bases. CDR1 and CDR2 from the germline V gene are ENHRY and SYGVKD. The V segment lost 0 bases and the J segment 6 bases; nucleotides outside the gene matches: 7. CDR3 size: 15 residues.

This clonotype was detected only a few times. The rearrangement uses TRBV12-3 or TRBV12-4 and TRBJ2-1; TRBD2 matches at 7 bases. The CDR3 is 15 amino acids. V lost 0 bases to trimming and J lost 5 bases; unmatched junction nucleotides: 4. The CDR3: CASSLAGGVDNEQFF. For the CDR3, the DNA is TGTGCCAGCAGTTTAGCGGGAGGGGTCGACAATGAGCAGTTCTTC.

This chain connects TRBV27 to TRBJ2-7; D remains unclear. Trimming removed 6 bases at V and 4 bases at J, with 16 bases between. The CDR3 contains 14 residues. Germline V gene data show CDR1 as MNHEY and CDR2 as SMNVEV (reference sequence). DNA of the CDR3: TGTGCCAGCAGCGCGGACGGCCAGAGGTACGAGCAGTACTTC. Translating it yields CASSADGQRYEQYF.

CDR3 nucleotide sequence: TGTGCCAGCAATCTGGTCCTCTCCTCAGATACGCAGTATTTT. This translates into CASNLVLSSDTQYF. The chain uses TRBV2 and TRBJ2-3; D is unclear. Germline CDR1 and CDR2: SNHLY and FYNNEI. This CDR3 is 14 amino acids long. V dropped 7 bases and J dropped 4 bases, with 15 bases sitting between them.

This clonotype has just a few counts. This chain uses TRBV3-1 with TRBJ2-2; 7 nucleotides line up with TRBD2. Germline V gives CDR1 LGHDT, CDR2 YNNKEL (reference sequence). The V and J ends lost 10 bases and 6 bases, in that order; junction bases with no gene match: 17. The CDR3 is 16 amino acids. CDR3 sequence: CAIGGAGVRSAGELFF. For the CDR3, the DNA is TGTGCCATCGGAGGGGCGGGAGTTAGGTCAGCCGGGGAGCTGTTTTTT.

On this clonotype itself: One end of the junction does not line up with germline, which may come from a read error. The J gene is TRBJ2-1, the V gene TRBV24-1; tentative D call: TRBD2 (6 bases). In germline, CDR1 is KGHDR, CDR2 SFDVKD. The CDR3 runs to 17 residues. The CDR3 spells CATSDFGLANSYNEQFF. The CDR3 nucleotides are TGTGCCACCAGTGATTTCGGGCTAGCGAACTCCTACAATGAGCAGTTTTTC.

There are many counts of this clonotype. The V and J genes are TRBV12-3 or TRBV12-4 and TRBJ1-5; 7 nucleotides agree with TRBD1. The V segment lost 5 bases and the J segment 3 bases; nucleotides outside the gene matches: 7. The CDR3 covers 15 residues. The CDR3 loop reads CASSPGQTSNQPQHF. DNA of the CDR3: TGTGCCAGCAGTCCGGGACAGACCTCCAATCAGCCCCAGCATTTT.